Listed below are T cell receptor beta chains from one sample, sequenced in a study of blood T cell repertoires in COVID-19. Clones were sequenced by immunoSEQ multiplex PCR, and TCRdb holds only the in-frame ones, with some missing. The sample consists of roughly 310,000 clones, almost 90% of them appearing once. The sequencing input was peripheral blood. The receptors here all came from a woman aged 30 to 39 with COVID-19, enrolled during active disease. CDR3s include the opening cysteine and the closing phenylalanine or tryptophan. D genes are given only for firm matches. Clone size is shown for a subset of rows, as once, few, many or a class of expanded clone.

TRBD1 | TRBJ2-7 | TRBV28 | once | TGTGCCAGCAGTTCGGGACAGGGGGCTTCCTACGAGCAGTACTTC | CASSSGQGASYEQYF
TRBD1 | TRBJ2-1 | TRBV10-1 | - | TGCGCCAGCAGGTCCGGGACAGGGGGTGACAATGAGCAGTTCTTC | CASRSGTGGDNEQFF
- | TRBJ1-2 | TRBV18 | - | TGTGCCAGCTCACCACCTGGGCGCCCGGCCTCTGGCTACACCTTC | CASSPPGRPASGYTF
- | TRBJ1-1 | TRBV10-3 | - | TGTGCCATCAGGGGGCAATCGGGTACTGAAGCTTTCTTT | CAIRGQSGTEAFF
TRBD1 | TRBJ2-6 | TRBV30 | - | TGTGCCTGGGGTGCCTCCGGGACAGGTTGGGGAGGGGCCAACGTCCTGACTTTC | CAWGASGTGWGGANVLTF
TRBD2 | TRBJ2-5 | TRBV16 | - | TGTGCCAGCAGCCAAATCGAAATAGCGGGAAAATCTAATCAAGAGACCCAGTACTTC | CASSQIEIAGKSNQETQYF
- | TRBJ1-3 | TRBV19 | - | TGTGCCAGTAGTATGAGGAGTAGCTCTGGAAACACCATATATTTT | CASSMRSSSGNTIYF
- | TRBJ1-3 | TRBV3-1/TRBV3-2 | - | TGTGCCAGCAGCCAAGTCCGGGGAAACACCATATATTTT | CASSQVRGNTIYF
TRBD1 | TRBJ2-7 | TRBV19 | few | TGTGCCAGTAGTATGGGACAGGGCTACGAGCAGTACTTC | CASSMGQGYEQYF
TRBD2 | TRBJ2-1 | TRBV11-2 | - | TGTGCCAGCAGCCGGGGACTAGCACTCAATGAGCAGTTCTTC | CASSRGLALNEQFF
- | TRBJ1-4 | TRBV20-1 | - | TGCAGTGCCGAGAATAATGAAAAACTGTTTTTT | CSAENNEKLFF
TRBD1 | TRBJ1-3 | TRBV19 | - | TGTGCCAGTCGCCGGGACAGGGATACTGGAAACACCATATATTTT | CASRRDRDTGNTIYF
TRBD1 | TRBJ1-4 | TRBV2 | - | TGTGCCAGCACCGCTACCGGGACAGGGGGGGAAAAACTGTTTTTT | CASTATGTGGEKLFF
- | TRBJ1-3 | TRBV28 | - | TGTGCCAGCAGCTTCCGCGGGACGCTCTCTGGAAACACCATATATTTT | CASSFRGTLSGNTIYF
TRBD1 | TRBJ2-7 | TRBV2 | - | TGTGCCAGCAGTGCACCGGGACAGAAACATTACGAGCAGTACTTC | CASSAPGQKHYEQYF
TRBD1 | TRBJ1-1 | TRBV5-4 | - | TGTGCCAGCAGCTCGAGGACAGGTACTGAAGCTTTCTTT | CASSSRTGTEAFF
- | TRBJ2-5 | TRBV20-1 | - | TGCAGTGCTAGTGGAAGCGGGCAAGAGACCCAGTACTTC | CSASGSGQETQYF
TRBD2 | TRBJ2-5 | TRBV7-2 | - | TGTGCCAGCAGCAAATCCGGGACTAGCGGGAGGGCCGTAGAGACCCAGTACTTC | CASSKSGTSGRAVETQYF
- | TRBJ2-5 | TRBV30 | - | TGTGCCTGGAACAGGGCAGAGACCCAGTACTTC | CAWNRAETQYF
TRBD2 | TRBJ2-1 | TRBV3-1/TRBV3-2 | - | TGTGCCAGCGGCGAATTCAGCGGGGGCGAATTGTACAATGAGCAGTTCTTC | CASGEFSGGELYNEQFF
- | TRBJ2-1 | TRBV30 | - | TGTGCCTGGAGTGTGCCACCGCTTAGCGGTGTTTACAATGAGCAGTTCTTC | CAWSVPPLSGVYNEQFF
- | TRBJ1-2 | TRBV5-6 | - | TGTGCCAGCAGCTACAGGACCTATGGCTACACCTTC | CASSYRTYGYTF
TRBD2 | TRBJ2-2 | TRBV19 | - | TGTGCCAGTAGTACCGGGACTAGCAGTTCCACCGGGGAGCTGTTTTTT | CASSTGTSSSTGELFF
TRBD1 | TRBJ1-2 | TRBV19 | - | TGTGCCAGTAGTCCCCCCGGCGACAGGGGTAACTATGGCTACACCTTC | CASSPPGDRGNYGYTF
- | TRBJ1-2 | TRBV19 | once | TGTGCCAGTAGTATAGTGCAGGGCGGCTACACCTTC | CASSIVQGGYTF
- | TRBJ2-1 | TRBV27 | - | TGTGCCAGCAGCGACACCTACAATGAGCAGTTCTTC | CASSDTYNEQFF
- | TRBJ1-5 | TRBV3-1/TRBV3-2 | - | TGTGCCAGCAGCCAAGGGCCACCAGGGAATGGACAGCCCCAGCATTTT | CASSQGPPGNGQPQHF